The clone carrying this T cell receptor beta chain was counted many times. The antigen remains unidentified. TCRdb reprocessed the PCR reads via MiXCR. The sample has under 95,000 clones, 12% seen once. The source of the sample is a study of metastatic and nonmetastatic thyroid tumors. The study, taken as a whole, reports: Significantly higher TCR beta diversity was reportedly seen in malignant thyroid tumors than benign nodules, in blood and tumor.

The entire patient cohort was treatment-naive prior to thyroid surgery. This receptor was identified in a female donor with papillary thyroid cancer or a benign thyroid nodule (not recorded which). Some clones in this sample may be carry-over from other donors' samples. Sample: blood.

The DNA for the CDR3 is TGTGCCAGCAGTGAGACAGGGCTTGAAGCTTTCTTT. Translating it yields CASSETGLEAFF. The chain employs TRBV28 and TRBJ1-1; 7 bases match TRBD1. The CDR3 spans 12 residues. Trimming at V came to 5 bases and at J to 7 bases, leaving 4 bases not matched to a gene. Germline V gene sequence: CDR1 MDHEN, CDR2 SYDVKM. Looking up the rest from reference TRBV28 and TRBJ1-1 gives the full variable domain: DVKVTQSSRYLVKRTGEKVFLECVQDMDHENMFWYRQDPGLGLRLIYFSYDVKMKEKGDIPEGYSVSREKKERFSLILESASTNQTSMYLCASSETGLEAFFGQGTRLTVV.